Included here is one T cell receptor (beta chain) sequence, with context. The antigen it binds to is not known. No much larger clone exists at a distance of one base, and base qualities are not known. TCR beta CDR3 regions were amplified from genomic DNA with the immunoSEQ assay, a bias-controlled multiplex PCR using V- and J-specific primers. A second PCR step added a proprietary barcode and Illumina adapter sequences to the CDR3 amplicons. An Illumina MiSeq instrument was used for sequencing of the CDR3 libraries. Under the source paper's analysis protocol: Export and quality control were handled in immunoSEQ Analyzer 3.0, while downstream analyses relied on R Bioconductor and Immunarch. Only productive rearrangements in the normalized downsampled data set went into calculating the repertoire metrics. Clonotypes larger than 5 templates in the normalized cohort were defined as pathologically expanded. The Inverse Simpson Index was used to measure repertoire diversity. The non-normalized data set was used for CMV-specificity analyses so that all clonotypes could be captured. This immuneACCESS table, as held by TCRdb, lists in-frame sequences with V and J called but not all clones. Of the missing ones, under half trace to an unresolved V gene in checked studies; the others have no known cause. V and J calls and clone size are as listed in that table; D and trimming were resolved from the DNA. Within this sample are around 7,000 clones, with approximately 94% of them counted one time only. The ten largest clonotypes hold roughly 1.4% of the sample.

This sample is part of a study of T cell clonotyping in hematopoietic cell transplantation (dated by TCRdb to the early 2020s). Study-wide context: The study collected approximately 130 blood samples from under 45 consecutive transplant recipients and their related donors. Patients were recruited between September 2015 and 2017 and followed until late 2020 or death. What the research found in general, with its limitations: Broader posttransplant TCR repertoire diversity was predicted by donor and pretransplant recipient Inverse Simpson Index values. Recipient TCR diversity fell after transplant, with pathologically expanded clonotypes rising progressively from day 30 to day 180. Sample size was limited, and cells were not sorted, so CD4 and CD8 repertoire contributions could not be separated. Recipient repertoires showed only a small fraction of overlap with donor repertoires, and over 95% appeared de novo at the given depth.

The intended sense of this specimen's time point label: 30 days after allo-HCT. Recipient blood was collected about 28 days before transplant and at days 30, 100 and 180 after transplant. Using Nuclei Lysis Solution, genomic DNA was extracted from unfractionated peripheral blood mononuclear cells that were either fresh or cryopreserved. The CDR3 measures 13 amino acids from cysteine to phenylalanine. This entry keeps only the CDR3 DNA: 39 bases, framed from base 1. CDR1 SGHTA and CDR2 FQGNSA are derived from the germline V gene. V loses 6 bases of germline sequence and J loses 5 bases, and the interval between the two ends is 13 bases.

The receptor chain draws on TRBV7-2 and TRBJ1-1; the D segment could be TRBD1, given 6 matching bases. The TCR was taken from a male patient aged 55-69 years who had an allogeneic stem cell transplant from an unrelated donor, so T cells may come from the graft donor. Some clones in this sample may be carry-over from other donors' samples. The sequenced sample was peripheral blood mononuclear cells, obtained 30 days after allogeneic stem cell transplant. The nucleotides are TGTGCCAGCAGTCGCGACAGGAGAACTGAAGCTTTCTTT. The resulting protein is CASSRDRRTEAFF.